This TCR beta chain appears in the sequencing data of a study of cytomegalovirus exposure and HLA in healthy donors. Study-level results: There were some public TCRs occurring in many donors, but most TCR sequences were rare. Cytomegalovirus status was reportedly diagnosed by the classifier with high sensitivity and specificity.

Some clones are missing from TCRdb's copy, which holds only in-frame ones; the method was immunoSEQ multiplex PCR. The sample shows roughly 77,000 clones, 90% to 95% of them seen only once. The V gene's germline CDR1 is SGHRS and CDR2 YFSETQ. The CDR3 contains 13 residues. Trimming stripped 4 bases from V and 1 base from J, with 8 bases between. As for this clone: As yet, its antigen is unknown.

The receptor's source is a young woman in good health and CMV-seronegative. Source material: PBMCs. The V gene is TRBV5-1, the J gene TRBJ2-5; D perhaps matches TRBD2 (6 bases). CDR3 protein: CASSAGLQETQYF. CDR3 in DNA: TGCGCCAGCAGCGCGGGACTCCAAGAGACCCAGTACTTC.